The clone carrying this T cell receptor beta chain appeared a few times. Primers for the PCR totalled 60 Vbeta and 13 Jbeta. TCRdb's copy holds only in-frame clones and misses some; the assay was immunoSEQ multiplex PCR. The sample has 90,000 to 120,000 clones; about 72% are singletons. The CDR3 is 12 residues long. The germline V and J ends were trimmed by 2 bases and 6 bases, with 7 bases remaining between them. CDR1 is MNHNY and CDR2 is SVGAGI in the germline V gene (reference sequence). These data come from a study of cytomegalovirus exposure and HLA in healthy donors. Sequencing was carried out using PBMCs. The TCR was taken from a man aged 18 to 29 in good health and CMV-seronegative. This rearrangement joins TRBV6-6 to TRBJ1-1; D ambiguous. The CDR3 sequence is CASSYLGAEAFF. The CDR3, as DNA: TGTGCCAGCAGTTACCTCGGGGCTGAAGCTTTCTTT.